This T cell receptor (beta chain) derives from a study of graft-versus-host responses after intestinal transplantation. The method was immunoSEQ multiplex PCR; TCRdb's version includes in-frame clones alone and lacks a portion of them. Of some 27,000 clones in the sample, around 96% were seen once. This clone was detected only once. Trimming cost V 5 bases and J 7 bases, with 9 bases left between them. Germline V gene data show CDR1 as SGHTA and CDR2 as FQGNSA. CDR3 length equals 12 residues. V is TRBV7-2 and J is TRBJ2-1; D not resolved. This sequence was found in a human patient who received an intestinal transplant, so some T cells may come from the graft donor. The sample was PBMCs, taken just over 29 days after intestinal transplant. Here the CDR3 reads CASSPLGNEQFF. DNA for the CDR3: TGTGCCAGCAGCCCCCTAGGGAATGAGCAGTTCTTC.